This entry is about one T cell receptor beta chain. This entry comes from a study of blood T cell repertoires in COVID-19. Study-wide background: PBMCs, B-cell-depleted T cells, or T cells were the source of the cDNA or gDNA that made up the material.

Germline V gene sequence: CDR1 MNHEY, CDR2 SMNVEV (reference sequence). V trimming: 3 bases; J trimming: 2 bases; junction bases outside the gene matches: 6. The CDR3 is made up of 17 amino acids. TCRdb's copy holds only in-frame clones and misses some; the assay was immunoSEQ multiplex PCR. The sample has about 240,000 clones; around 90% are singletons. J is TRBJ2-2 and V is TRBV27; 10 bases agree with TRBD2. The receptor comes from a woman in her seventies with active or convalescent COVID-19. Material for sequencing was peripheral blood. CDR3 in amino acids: CASSLPSGGPNTGELFF. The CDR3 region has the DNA TGTGCCAGCAGTTTGCCTAGCGGGGGCCCTAACACCGGGGAGCTGTTTTTT.